These 17 T cell receptor beta chains came from one sample sequenced in a study of blood T cell repertoires in COVID-19. Assay used: immunoSEQ multiplex PCR; TCRdb lists only in-frame clones, some missing. Of more than 95,000 clones in the sample, 85% to 90% are singletons; the top ten hold roughly 3.2%. Material for sequencing was peripheral blood. Receptors originate from an elderly woman with COVID-19, enrolled during active disease.

The gene calls are TRBV11-3 and TRBJ2-1; 15 nucleotides agree with TRBD2. CDR1 is SGHNT, CDR2 YENEEA, per germline. The CDR3 has 17 residues. Trimming cost V 1 base and J 9 bases; bases outside gene matches: 7. The CDR3 spells CASSLGGLAGGPGEQFF. In nucleotides, the CDR3 is TGTGCCAGCAGCTTAGGCGGACTAGCGGGAGGGCCGGGTGAGCAGTTCTTC.

The genes are TRBV28 and TRBJ2-1; TRBD2 aligns across 10 bases. The CDR3 has 16 residues. The J segment lost 5 bases and the V segment lost 7 bases, leaving 11 bases of the junction unmatched. Germline loops: CDR1 MDHEN, CDR2 SYDVKM. In DNA, the CDR3 is TGTGCCAGCACCGCTATTGGACTAGCGGACAACAATGAGCAGTTCTTC. It encodes CASTAIGLADNNEQFF. Variable domain in full (rest from reference TRBV28 and TRBJ2-1): DVKVTQSSRYLVKRTGEKVFLECVQDMDHENMFWYRQDPGLGLRLIYFSYDVKMKEKGDIPEGYSVSREKKERFSLILESASTNQTSMYLCASTAIGLADNNEQFFGPGTRLTVL.

The rearrangement uses TRBV5-1 and TRBJ2-3; 10 nucleotides line up with TRBD2. The germline V gene encodes CDR1 SGHRS and CDR2 YFSETQ. The trim removed 1 base at V and 2 bases at J, leaving 7 bases unmatched. The CDR3 totals 17 residues. CDR3 nucleotides: TGCGCCAGCAGCTTGATCGGACTAGCGGAATTCACAGATACGCAGTATTTT. It translates to CASSLIGLAEFTDTQYF.

The chain joins TRBV5-1 to TRBJ2-7; no definite D call. The CDR3 covers 14 residues. CDR1 SGHRS and CDR2 YFSETQ come from the germline V gene. Trimming cost V 0 bases and J 7 bases, with 14 bases left between them. The CDR3 DNA reads TGCGCCAGCAGCTTGGTTGGCAGTTCTTATGAGCAGTACTTC. It specifies CASSLVGSSYEQYF.

V gene TRBV7-3 combines with J gene TRBJ1-4, with D unresolved. This CDR3 spans 13 amino acids. CDR1 SGHTA and CDR2 FQGTGA come from the germline V gene. V gave up 1 base and J gave up 5 bases, with 5 bases separating them. The CDR3 nucleotides read TGTGCCAGCAGCTTAAGCAGGAATGAAAAACTGTTTTTT. This gives the protein CASSLSRNEKLFF.

The chain couples TRBV7-3 to TRBJ1-2; the D gene is possibly TRBD1 (5 bases). Trimming took off 5 bases at V and 8 bases at J, with 27 bases between the two ends. Germline V gene sequence: CDR1 SGHTA, CDR2 FQGTGA. The CDR3 extends over 17 amino acids. This chain's CDR3 is CASSPAGEGLGIGGYTF. The CDR3 DNA is TGTGCCAGCAGCCCCGCGGGGGAGGGGCTAGGGATTGGAGGCTACACCTTC.

Here the CDR3 DNA reads TGTGCCATCAGTTATTGGAAGGACTCGCGTGGCTACACCTTC. Its translation: CAISYWKDSRGYTF. The V gene is TRBV10-3, the J gene TRBJ1-2; unclear D gene. Trimming left V 5 bases short and J 7 bases short, with 17 bases between. The CDR3 has 14 residues. CDR1 and CDR2 from the germline V gene are ENHRY and SYGVKD.

J is TRBJ2-3 and V is TRBV5-1; 10 nucleotides line up with TRBD2. The V segment lost 0 bases and the J segment 2 bases; nucleotides outside the gene matches: 3. The CDR3 spans 16 residues. CDR1 and CDR2 (germline): SGHRS, YFSETQ. CDR3 amino acids: CASSLDLAGATDTQYF. The CDR3 region has the DNA TGCGCCAGCAGCTTGGACCTAGCGGGAGCCACAGATACGCAGTATTTT.

The chain joins TRBV6-5 to TRBJ2-2, with D tentatively TRBD2 (5 bases). Trimming pared 7 bases from V and 0 bases from J, leaving 9 bases between. The CDR3 spans 14 residues. Germline V CDR1 and CDR2: MNHEY, SVGAGI. The CDR3 loop is CASNSGSNTGELFF. CDR3 in DNA: TGTGCCAGCAATTCGGGATCGAACACCGGGGAGCTGTTTTTT.

The J gene is TRBJ1-4, the V gene TRBV6-1, with D unresolved. The CDR3 runs 15 residues. V was shortened by 3 bases and J by 8 bases, with 16 bases between the two germline ends. Germline V gene lookup returns CDR1 MNHNS and CDR2 SASEGT. The CDR3 DNA is TGTGCCAGCAGTGACACCGGGATTCGCGACGAAAAACTGTTTTTT. Its protein product is CASSDTGIRDEKLFF.

The gene calls are TRBV7-9 and TRBJ2-7, with D unclear. CDR1 is SEHNR, CDR2 FQNEAQ, per germline (reference sequence). This CDR3 is 12 amino acids long. V lost 2 bases, J lost 3 bases, and 5 bases lay in between. The CDR3 coding sequence is TGTGCCAGCAGCTTAACCAGCTACGAGCAGTACTTC. Protein sequence: CASSLTSYEQYF.

This clone was counted a few times. The rearrangement links TRBV29-1 to TRBJ2-1, with 8 bases fitting TRBD2. Per the germline V gene, CDR1 is SQVTM and CDR2 is ANQGSEA. The CDR3 runs 13 residues. Trimming cost V 4 bases and J 10 bases; bases outside gene matches: 9. CDR3 sequence reads: CSVAASGLWEQFF. The CDR3 DNA follows: TGCAGCGTTGCAGCTAGCGGGCTATGGGAGCAGTTCTTC.

The V call is TRBV5-1, the J call TRBJ2-3, with D possibly TRBD1 on 6 matching bases. Germline CDR1 SGHRS, CDR2 YFSETQ. V lost 2 bases and J lost 2, with 9 bases in between. The CDR3 has 14 amino acids. The CDR3 DNA reads TGCGCCAGCAGCTTACAGGGCCCCACAGATACGCAGTATTTT. Its translation is CASSLQGPTDTQYF.

V gene TRBV5-1 combines with J gene TRBJ2-1, with 11 bases matching TRBD1. V shed 7 bases and J 3 bases; nucleotides not matched to a gene: 6. CDR1 is SGHRS, CDR2 YFSETQ, per germline. The CDR3 length is 15 residues. DNA of the CDR3: TGCGCCAGCCATCCAGGGACAGGGGGCTACAATGAGCAGTTCTTC. Its protein is CASHPGTGGYNEQFF.

The rearrangement joins TRBV9 to TRBJ2-3; 8 positions agree with TRBD2. Germline V CDR1 and CDR2: SGDLS, YYNGEE. With V trimmed by 2 bases and J by 2 bases, 1 base remained unmatched. The CDR3 length is 14 residues. DNA of the CDR3: TGTGCCAGCAGCGTGACTAGCGCCACAGATACGCAGTATTTT. Translating it yields CASSVTSATDTQYF.

V and J are TRBV4-2 and TRBJ2-1, with D possibly being TRBD1 (6 bases). V was shortened by 4 bases and J by 2 bases, with 12 bases between the two germline ends. Germline CDR1 is LGHNA and CDR2 is YNFKEQ. This CDR3 region has 15 residues. This CDR3 is CASSPERGTYNEQFF. CDR3 DNA sequence: TGTGCCAGCAGCCCCGAAAGGGGGACCTACAATGAGCAGTTCTTC.

This clone has more than one count but fewer than ten. The chain is built from TRBV9 and TRBJ1-6; D possibly corresponds to TRBD1 (6 bases). The CDR3 runs to 14 residues. V lost 4 bases, J lost 9 bases, and 14 bases lay in between. Germline V gene data show CDR1 as SGDLS and CDR2 as YYNGEE. The CDR3 loop reads CASSTTGSSSPLHF. The DNA for the CDR3 is TGTGCCAGCAGCACAACAGGGTCTAGTTCACCCCTCCACTTT.